A single sample gave rise to the 10 T cell receptor beta chains below, sequenced in a study of neurological immune-mediated disorders. A single record per CDR3 protein comes from TCRdb applying MiXCR to the 5' RACE reads. The sample has tens of thousands of distinct CDR3 sequences; 3.9% are singletons. Sequencing used PBMCs. The source is a man aged 25 to 40 with multiple sclerosis.

This clonotype was picked up many times. The V gene is TRBV20-1, the J gene TRBJ1-2; a possible D gene is TRBD1 (5 bases). This CDR3 is built from 12 residues. Per germline, CDR1 DFQATT and CDR2 SNEGSKA (reference sequence). V was pared by 4 bases and J by 4 bases, with 10 bases between. DNA for the CDR3: TGCAGTGCTACAGGGAGGGTCTATGGCTACACCTTC. Protein: CSATGRVYGYTF.

This clonotype was counted at least ten times. V and J are TRBV20-1 and TRBJ1-1; D may be TRBD1 (5 bases). CDR1 and CDR2 from the germline V gene are DFQATT and SNEGSKA (reference sequence). V lost 0 bases, J lost 6 bases, and 11 bases lay in between. This CDR3 has 13 amino acids. The CDR3 protein is CSARDPGDAEAFF. The CDR3 coding sequence is TGCAGTGCTAGAGATCCGGGGGACGCTGAAGCTTTCTTT.

In this sample, this clonotype turned up many times. The V call is TRBV10-2, the J call TRBJ2-7; TRBD1 might be the D (5 bases). Trimming took 6 bases from V and 7 from J, leaving 25 bases between them. CDR3 length: 16 residues. Germline values: CDR1 WSHSY, CDR2 SAAADI. The CDR3 DNA sequence: TGCGCCAGCAGCCCCATCGAAATCGCAGGGTCAGGTGAGCAGTACTTC. Translation: CASSPIEIAGSGEQYF.

This clonotype was counted many times. This sequence joins TRBV9 and TRBJ2-3; no definite D call. This CDR3 has 14 residues. Trimming stripped 2 bases from V and 0 bases from J, with 7 bases between. Germline CDR1 reads SGDLS; CDR2 reads YYNGEE. This CDR3 is CASSVSPSTDTQYF. In nucleotides, the CDR3 is TGTGCCAGCAGCGTTTCGCCTAGCACAGATACGCAGTATTTT.

This clonotype was detected many times. CDR3 in DNA: TGCGCCAGCAGCTTGTCCCCGGGGTTAAGCACAGATACGCAGTATTTT. Translating it yields CASSLSPGLSTDTQYF. The chain carries TRBV5-1 and TRBJ2-3, with D perhaps matching TRBD2 (5 bases). CDR1 is SGHRS, CDR2 YFSETQ, per germline. The V gene lost 1 base and the J gene lost 0 bases, with 12 bases spanning the gap. The CDR3 is 16 amino acids.

This clonotype was recorded many times. The gene calls are TRBV7-9 and TRBJ2-1; 8 nucleotides agree with TRBD2. This CDR3 has 14 amino acids. The germline gives CDR1 SEHNR, CDR2 FQNEAQ (reference sequence). V lost 6 bases to trimming and J lost 8 bases; unmatched junction nucleotides: 9. The DNA for the CDR3 is TGTGCCAGCAGTCGAAGCGGGGGTGGGGATGAGCAGTTCTTC. Protein product: CASSRSGGGDEQFF.

The chain links TRBV10-2 to TRBJ2-5; D possibly corresponds to TRBD1 (5 bases). This CDR3 spans 15 amino acids. The germline V and J ends were trimmed by 3 bases and 5 bases, with 16 bases remaining between them. The germline gives CDR1 WSHSY, CDR2 SAAADI. The CDR3 spells CASSDPGHIEETQYF. The CDR3 nucleotides are TGCGCCAGCAGTGACCCTGGACACATCGAGGAGACCCAGTACTTC.

The table lists this clonotype with many counts. The CDR3 region is CASSRGLAGGPQSVEQYF. The CDR3 DNA sequence: TGCGCCAGCAGCCGGGGACTAGCGGGGGGCCCTCAGTCCGTCGAGCAGTACTTC. V and J are TRBV5-1 and TRBJ2-7; TRBD2 matches 15 bases. V shed 4 bases and J 6 bases; nucleotides not matched to a gene: 14. CDR1 SGHRS and CDR2 YFSETQ come from the germline V gene. This CDR3 is 18 amino acids long.

At least ten counts were recorded for this clonotype. The V gene is TRBV5-6, the J gene TRBJ1-2, with 7 bases identical to TRBD1. CDR1 is SGHDT and CDR2 is YYEEEE in the germline V gene. J lost 4 bases, V lost 2 bases, and 14 bases had no gene match. The CDR3 is made up of 17 amino acids. As DNA, the CDR3 is TGTGCCAGCAGCTTCCCCCGGTCCGAGGGGGCTTTCTATGGCTACACCTTC. It translates to CASSFPRSEGAFYGYTF.

This clonotype showed up many times. This chain links TRBV4-1 with TRBJ2-2; maybe TRBD2 (6 bases). CDR3 length: 17 amino acids. Germline CDR1 MGHRA, CDR2 YSYEKL. Trimming removed 2 bases at V and 4 bases at J, with 17 bases between. Here the CDR3 DNA reads TGCGCCAGCAGCCAACCCGGACGGGGGTCGACCACCGGGGAGCTGTTTTTT. It specifies CASSQPGRGSTTGELFF.